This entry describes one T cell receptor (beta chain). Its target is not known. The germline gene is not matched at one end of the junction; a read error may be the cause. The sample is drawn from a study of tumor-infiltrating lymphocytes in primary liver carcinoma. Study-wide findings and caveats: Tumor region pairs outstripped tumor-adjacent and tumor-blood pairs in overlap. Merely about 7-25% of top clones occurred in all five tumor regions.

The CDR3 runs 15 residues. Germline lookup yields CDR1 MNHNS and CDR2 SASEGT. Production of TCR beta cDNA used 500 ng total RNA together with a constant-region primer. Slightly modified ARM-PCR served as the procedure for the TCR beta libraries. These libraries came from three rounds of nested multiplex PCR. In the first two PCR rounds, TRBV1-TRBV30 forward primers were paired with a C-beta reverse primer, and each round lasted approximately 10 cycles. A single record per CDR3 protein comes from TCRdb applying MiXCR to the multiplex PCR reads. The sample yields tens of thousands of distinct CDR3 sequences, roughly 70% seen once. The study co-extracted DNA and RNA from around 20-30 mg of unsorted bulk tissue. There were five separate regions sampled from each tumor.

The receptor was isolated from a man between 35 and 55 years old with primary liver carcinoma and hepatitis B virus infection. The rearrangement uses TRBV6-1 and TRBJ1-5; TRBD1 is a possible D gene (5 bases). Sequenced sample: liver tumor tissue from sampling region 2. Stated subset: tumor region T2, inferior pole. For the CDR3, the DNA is TGTGCCAGCGGTGATCCGGGACGGGGGAATCAGCCCCAGCATTTT. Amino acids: CASGDPGRGNQPQHF.